This is a list of T cell receptor beta chains from one sample in a study of blood T cell repertoires in COVID-19. TCRdb's table, derived via immunoSEQ multiplex PCR, lists solely in-frame clones and lacks some. The table includes around 250,000 clones, approximately 85% detected once. Sequencing input: PBMCs or T cells enriched from blood (not recorded which). The receptors were gathered from a woman in her 50s who had recovered from COVID-19. Each CDR3 is given without its conserved first and last residue. A D gene is named only where the DNA matches it firmly.

J gene: TRBJ1-3
D gene: TRBD1
V gene: TRBV6-6
CDR3 protein: ASSYWGQGRGNTIY

J gene: TRBJ2-4
D gene: .
V gene: TRBV2
CDR3 protein: ASRRLADLAKNIQY

J gene: TRBJ2-5
D gene: TRBD1
V gene: TRBV5-1
CDR3 protein: ASSLRDSQETQY

J gene: TRBJ2-3
D gene: .
V gene: TRBV6-5
CDR3 protein: ASSGQYSQDTQY

J gene: TRBJ1-2
D gene: TRBD1
V gene: TRBV9
CDR3 protein: ASSPSGDRAPYYGYT

J gene: TRBJ1-4
D gene: .
V gene: TRBV5-1
CDR3 protein: ASSVSGFPNEKLF

J gene: TRBJ1-1
D gene: .
V gene: TRBV10-3
CDR3 protein: AISEPGGAFGRTEAF

J gene: TRBJ1-6
D gene: TRBD1
V gene: TRBV6-1
CDR3 protein: ASGEGGWAYNSPLH

J gene: TRBJ2-7
D gene: TRBD2
V gene: TRBV2
CDR3 protein: ASSETLAGGILNYEQY

J gene: TRBJ2-7
D gene: TRBD2
V gene: TRBV10-2
CDR3 protein: ASRGTSGTEQY

J gene: TRBJ2-3
D gene: TRBD2
V gene: TRBV29-1
CDR3 protein: SVEGQGLADTQY

J gene: TRBJ2-5
D gene: TRBD1
V gene: TRBV28
CDR3 protein: ASSHRGETQY

J gene: TRBJ1-3
D gene: .
V gene: TRBV28
CDR3 protein: ASGEYGNTIY

J gene: TRBJ2-4
D gene: .
V gene: TRBV4-1
CDR3 protein: ASSQLYSLAKNIQY

J gene: TRBJ1-2
D gene: TRBD1
V gene: TRBV29-1
CDR3 protein: SADMNRGEGSYT

J gene: TRBJ2-1
D gene: TRBD2
V gene: TRBV19
CDR3 protein: ASSSRGASGSNEQF

J gene: TRBJ1-4
D gene: .
V gene: TRBV14
CDR3 protein: ASSQGLQVNEKLF

J gene: TRBJ1-3
D gene: .
V gene: TRBV5-1
CDR3 protein: ASSLSGVGNTIY

J gene: TRBJ1-2
D gene: .
V gene: TRBV18
CDR3 protein: ASSPPPRHGYT

J gene: TRBJ1-4
D gene: TRBD1
V gene: TRBV5-8
CDR3 protein: ASSLGGLSEKLF

J gene: TRBJ2-2
D gene: TRBD1
V gene: TRBV2
CDR3 protein: ASSSDRGHFGELF

J gene: TRBJ1-2
D gene: .
V gene: TRBV7-9
CDR3 protein: ASETLQGSSGYT

J gene: TRBJ2-2
D gene: .
V gene: TRBV28
CDR3 protein: ASSSSRAYTGELF

J gene: TRBJ2-4
D gene: .
V gene: TRBV21-1
CDR3 protein: ASSKTTNGRGLNIQY

J gene: TRBJ2-2
D gene: .
V gene: TRBV6-5
CDR3 protein: ASRVGAGQSGELF

J gene: TRBJ2-1
D gene: TRBD1
V gene: TRBV19
CDR3 protein: ASSDRGRRYNEQF

J gene: TRBJ2-2
D gene: TRBD1
V gene: TRBV11-1
CDR3 protein: ASSRLQGRDTGELF

J gene: TRBJ2-7
D gene: .
V gene: TRBV21-1
CDR3 protein: ASSQGRDHGNRSSYEQY

J gene: TRBJ1-2
D gene: TRBD1
V gene: TRBV27
CDR3 protein: ASRVQGGTTKNT

J gene: TRBJ2-2
D gene: .
V gene: TRBV10-3
CDR3 protein: AISESFNGELF

J gene: TRBJ2-7
D gene: TRBD2
V gene: TRBV3-1/TRBV3-2
CDR3 protein: ASSQETSGIYEQY

J gene: TRBJ2-2
D gene: TRBD1
V gene: TRBV28
CDR3 protein: ASSRTGTRTGELF

J gene: TRBJ2-1
D gene: TRBD2
V gene: TRBV28
CDR3 protein: ASSFTGGTSGLNEQF

J gene: TRBJ1-2
D gene: TRBD1
V gene: TRBV27
CDR3 protein: ASSSPRQGSYGYT

J gene: TRBJ1-1
D gene: .
V gene: TRBV3-1/TRBV3-2
CDR3 protein: ASSHPGGTEAF